A selection of T cell receptor beta chains follows, all from one sample in a study of regulatory T cells in long-lasting Graves disease. TCRdb processed the multiplex PCR reads anew with MiXCR; each CDR3 protein has one entry. The sample yields under 450,000 distinct CDR3 sequences, about 10% seen once. The data were also submitted as part of a second study, on T cells in Graves' hyperthyroidism and ophthalmopathy.

Specimen: peripheral blood mononuclear cells (PBMCs), collected at new diagnosis, from a patient treated with antithyroid drugs. These receptor sequences come from a woman under 30 with Graves disease. Both conserved end residues are part of each CDR3. A D gene is named only where the DNA matches it firmly. The size field is filled for only some rows; it gives once, few, many or a size class.

j_call clone_size d_call v_call cdr3_aa cdr3_nt
TRBJ1-1 many . TRBV3-1 CASSQEEPNPLNTEAFF TGTGCCAGCAGCCAAGAAGAGCCAAATCCCTTGAACACTGAAGCTTTCTTT
TRBJ1-1 few . TRBV6-2/TRBV6-3 CASSLPITGTEAFF TGTGCCAGCAGTTTGCCCATTACGGGCACTGAAGCTTTCTTT
TRBJ2-7 many . TRBV20-1 CSARRGLVGYEQYF TGCAGTGCTAGACGAGGGCTGGTAGGCTACGAGCAGTACTTC
TRBJ2-1 many . TRBV29-1 CSVLSVSYNEQLF TGCAGCGTTTTGTCGGTCTCCTACAATGAGCAGCTCTTC
TRBJ1-1 many . TRBV28 CASSLFTRGTEAFF TGTGCCAGCAGTTTATTTACGAGGGGCACTGAAGCTTTCTTT
TRBJ1-3 many . TRBV28 CASSPGHRGNTIYF TGTGCCAGCAGCCCGGGACACCGCGGAAACACCATATATTTT
TRBJ1-3 . . TRBV29-1 CSVVQGQRNSGNTIYF TGCAGCGTTGTCCAGGGTCAAAGGAACTCTGGAAACACCATATATTTT
TRBJ2-1 . TRBD2 TRBV19 CASSTDLLREGKEQFF TGTGCCAGTAGTACCGACCTTTTGAGGGAGGGTAAGGAGCAGTTCTTC
TRBJ2-3 many . TRBV28 CASEGALPSYTQYF TGTGCCAGCGAAGGGGCACTACCCTCATATACGCAGTATTTT
TRBJ2-5 many TRBD2 TRBV28 CASSLWREKGETQYF TGTGCCAGCAGTTTATGGCGGGAGAAAGGGGAGACCCAGTACTTC
TRBJ2-1 many TRBD1 TRBV11-2 CASSSGQGYNEQFF TGTGCCAGCAGCTCAGGACAGGGATACAATGAGCAGTTCTTC
TRBJ1-5 . . TRBV6-2/TRBV6-3 CASSQQGYVNQPQHF TGTGCCAGCAGCCAACAGGGCTACGTCAATCAGCCCCAGCATTTT
TRBJ1-5 many . TRBV10-3 CAISEQYSNQPQHF TGTGCCATCAGTGAACAGTATAGCAATCAGCCCCAGCATTTT
TRBJ1-4 many TRBD1 TRBV27 CASSRGQGDEKPFF TGTGCCAGCAGTCGAGGACAGGGGGACGAAAAACCGTTTTTT
TRBJ1-2 many TRBD1 TRBV28 CASSLPPPEQGENGHTF TGTGCCAGCAGTTTACCCCCCCCTGAACAGGGGGAAAATGGCCACACCTTC
TRBJ2-5 . . TRBV3-1 CASSQDGKTQYF TGTGCCAGCAGCCAAGATGGGAAGACCCAGTACTTC
TRBJ2-7 . . TRBV27 CASRPGTSYEQYF TGTGCCAGCCGCCCAGGGACCTCCTACGAGCAGTACTTC
TRBJ1-1 . TRBD1 TRBV4-2 CASSQDQYGQGSTEAFF TGTGCCAGCAGCCAAGATCAGTACGGACAGGGGAGCACTGAAGCTTTCTTT
TRBJ2-6 . . TRBV6-2/TRBV6-3 CASSYSQGRRVSGANVLTF TGTGCCAGCAGTTACTCTCAGGGGAGGAGAGTTTCTGGGGCCAACGTCCTGACTTTC
TRBJ2-7 many . TRBV28 CASSTRDYEQYF TGTGCCAGCAGTACCCGGGACTACGAGCAGTACTTC
TRBJ2-2 many . TRBV20-1 CSASGQNTGELFF TGCAGTGCTAGTGGACAGAACACCGGGGAGCTGTTTTTT
TRBJ2-5 many TRBD1 TRBV6-2/TRBV6-3 CASSYRTTGVGETQYF TGTGCCAGCAGTTACCGTACGACAGGGGTCGGGGAGACCCAGTACTTC
TRBJ1-2 many TRBD1 TRBV12-3/TRBV12-4 CASSLRTGLDYTF TGTGCCAGCAGTTTACGGACAGGCCTCGACTACACCTTC
TRBJ2-6 few . TRBV4-3 CASSPNAGPSNRANVLTF TGCGCCAGCAGCCCAAACGCAGGCCCCTCGAATCGGGCCAACGTCCTGACTTTC
TRBJ1-4 many . TRBV6-1 CASSRRGATNEKLFF TGTGCCAGCAGTCGCAGGGGTGCAACTAATGAAAAACTGTTTTTT
TRBJ2-2 many . TRBV28 CASSFLPTNTGELFF TGTGCCAGCAGTTTTTTACCGACGAACACCGGGGAGCTGTTTTTT
TRBJ1-2 many TRBD1 TRBV29-1 CSVESGQGGLYGYTF TGCAGCGTTGAATCCGGACAGGGAGGACTCTATGGCTACACCTTC
TRBJ2-5 few TRBD2 TRBV3-1 CASSQSLAGVQETQYF TGTGCCAGCAGCCAATCACTAGCGGGAGTCCAAGAGACCCAGTACTTC
TRBJ2-2 few TRBD1 TRBV13 CASSLEGQGSTGELFF TGTGCCAGCAGCTTAGAAGGACAGGGGAGCACCGGGGAGCTGTTTTTT
TRBJ2-5 many . TRBV20-1 CSARDLETQYF TGCAGTGCTAGAGATTTAGAGACCCAGTACTTC
TRBJ2-7 few TRBD1 TRBV6-1 CASRTGGGGREQYF TGTGCCAGCAGGACAGGGGGCGGAGGGCGGGAGCAGTACTTC
TRBJ1-2 . . TRBV12-3/TRBV12-4 CASSSIKVRRNYGYTF TGTGCCAGCAGTTCAATAAAGGTGCGGCGAAACTATGGCTACACCTTC
TRBJ1-1 . . TRBV5-1 CASSLRGSSGEAFF TGCGCCAGCAGCTTGAGGGGAAGCTCAGGTGAAGCTTTCTTT
TRBJ1-2 many . TRBV27 CASTTRGSGYGYTF TGTGCCAGTACCACCCGCGGATCTGGGTATGGCTACACCTTC
TRBJ2-2 few . TRBV7-2 CASSFLARHTGELFF TGTGCCAGCAGCTTCCTAGCGAGACACACCGGGGAGCTGTTTTTT
TRBJ2-7 many TRBD2 TRBV7-9 CASSLSWELAGVPVSYEQYF TGTGCCAGCAGCTTATCGTGGGAACTAGCGGGAGTTCCGGTCTCCTACGAGCAGTACTTC
TRBJ2-1 many TRBD1 TRBV11-3 CASSRTGGAYDEQFF TGTGCCAGCAGCCGGACAGGGGGCGCTTACGATGAGCAGTTCTTC
TRBJ2-4 many . TRBV13 CASSARLLTKNIQYF TGTGCCAGCAGCGCGAGATTGCTAACCAAAAACATTCAGTACTTC
TRBJ2-5 many . TRBV20-1 CSARVRGSETQYF TGCAGTGCTAGAGTCCGAGGTAGTGAGACCCAGTACTTC
TRBJ2-6 many TRBD1 TRBV28 CASHSGTGVGSGANVLTF TGTGCCAGCCACTCCGGGACAGGGGTAGGGAGTGGGGCCAACGTCCTGACTTTC
TRBJ2-1 . . TRBV30 CAWTWGRANEQFF TGTGCCTGGACTTGGGGCCGGGCGAATGAGCAGTTCTTC
TRBJ2-3 many . TRBV2 CASSELDTQYF TGTGCCAGCAGTGAACTGGATACGCAGTATTTT
TRBJ1-3 few . TRBV25-1 CASSARAHGNTIYF TGTGCCAGCAGTGCCAGGGCCCATGGAAACACCATATATTTT
TRBJ2-1 many . TRBV24-1 CATSDPGRSREFF TGTGCCACCAGTGATCCCGGGCGGTCCAGGGAGTTCTTC
TRBJ2-7 many TRBD2 TRBV28 CASSAPTAGGPYEQYF TGTGCCAGCAGCGCCCCGACAGCGGGAGGCCCCTACGAGCAGTACTTC
TRBJ1-5 many . TRBV12-3/TRBV12-4 CASRLGRGVAQPQHF TGTGCCAGCAGATTAGGAAGGGGGGTAGCTCAGCCCCAGCATTTT
TRBJ2-7 many . TRBV6-1 CASRLRGGGEQYF TGTGCCAGCAGACTCAGGGGTGGTGGCGAGCAGTACTTC
TRBJ2-1 many . TRBV6-5 CASSYMTVAADNEQFF TGTGCCAGCAGTTACATGACCGTGGCAGCAGACAATGAGCAGTTCTTC
TRBJ2-1 once TRBD2 TRBV11-2 CASSLWTSGRALYEQFF TGTGCCAGCAGCTTGTGGACTAGCGGGAGGGCCTTGTATGAGCAGTTCTTC
TRBJ2-3 many . TRBV28 CASSLTSKVMF TGTGCCAGCAGTTTGACGTCAAAAGTCATGTTT
TRBJ2-5 many TRBD1 TRBV13 CASSPWDSGSAQYF TGTGCCAGCAGCCCATGGGACAGCGGTTCGGCCCAGTACTTC
TRBJ2-7 . . TRBV30 CAWGGQSYEQYF TGTGCCTGGGGCGGCCAGTCCTACGAGCAGTACTTC
TRBJ1-2 many TRBD1 TRBV7-2 CASSFAPGTGEIGYTF TGTGCCAGCAGTTTTGCCCCCGGGACAGGGGAAATTGGCTACACCTTC
TRBJ2-7 many . TRBV7-2 CASSLDGSPYYEQYF TGTGCCAGCAGCTTAGACGGTTCACCATACTACGAGCAGTACTTC
TRBJ2-6 . . TRBV7-2 CASSLEVWRGRAGANVLTF TGTGCCAGCAGCTTAGAAGTTTGGCGGGGAAGGGCTGGGGCCAACGTCCTGACTTTC
TRBJ1-1 many . TRBV6-1 CASSERGNGAFF TGTGCCAGCAGTGAACGGGGGAATGGCGCTTTCTTT
TRBJ1-4 many . TRBV2 CASSVPSEDATNEKLFF TGTGCCAGCAGTGTACCGTCGGAAGATGCAACTAATGAAAAACTGTTTTTT
TRBJ2-5 . TRBD2 TRBV24-1 CATSDLSGRTETQYF TGTGCCACCAGTGATTTGAGCGGGAGGACTGAGACCCAGTACTTC
TRBJ2-1 . TRBD1 TRBV7-3 CARSSRTGTEQFF TGTGCCCGCAGCTCGCGGACAGGGACTGAGCAGTTCTTC